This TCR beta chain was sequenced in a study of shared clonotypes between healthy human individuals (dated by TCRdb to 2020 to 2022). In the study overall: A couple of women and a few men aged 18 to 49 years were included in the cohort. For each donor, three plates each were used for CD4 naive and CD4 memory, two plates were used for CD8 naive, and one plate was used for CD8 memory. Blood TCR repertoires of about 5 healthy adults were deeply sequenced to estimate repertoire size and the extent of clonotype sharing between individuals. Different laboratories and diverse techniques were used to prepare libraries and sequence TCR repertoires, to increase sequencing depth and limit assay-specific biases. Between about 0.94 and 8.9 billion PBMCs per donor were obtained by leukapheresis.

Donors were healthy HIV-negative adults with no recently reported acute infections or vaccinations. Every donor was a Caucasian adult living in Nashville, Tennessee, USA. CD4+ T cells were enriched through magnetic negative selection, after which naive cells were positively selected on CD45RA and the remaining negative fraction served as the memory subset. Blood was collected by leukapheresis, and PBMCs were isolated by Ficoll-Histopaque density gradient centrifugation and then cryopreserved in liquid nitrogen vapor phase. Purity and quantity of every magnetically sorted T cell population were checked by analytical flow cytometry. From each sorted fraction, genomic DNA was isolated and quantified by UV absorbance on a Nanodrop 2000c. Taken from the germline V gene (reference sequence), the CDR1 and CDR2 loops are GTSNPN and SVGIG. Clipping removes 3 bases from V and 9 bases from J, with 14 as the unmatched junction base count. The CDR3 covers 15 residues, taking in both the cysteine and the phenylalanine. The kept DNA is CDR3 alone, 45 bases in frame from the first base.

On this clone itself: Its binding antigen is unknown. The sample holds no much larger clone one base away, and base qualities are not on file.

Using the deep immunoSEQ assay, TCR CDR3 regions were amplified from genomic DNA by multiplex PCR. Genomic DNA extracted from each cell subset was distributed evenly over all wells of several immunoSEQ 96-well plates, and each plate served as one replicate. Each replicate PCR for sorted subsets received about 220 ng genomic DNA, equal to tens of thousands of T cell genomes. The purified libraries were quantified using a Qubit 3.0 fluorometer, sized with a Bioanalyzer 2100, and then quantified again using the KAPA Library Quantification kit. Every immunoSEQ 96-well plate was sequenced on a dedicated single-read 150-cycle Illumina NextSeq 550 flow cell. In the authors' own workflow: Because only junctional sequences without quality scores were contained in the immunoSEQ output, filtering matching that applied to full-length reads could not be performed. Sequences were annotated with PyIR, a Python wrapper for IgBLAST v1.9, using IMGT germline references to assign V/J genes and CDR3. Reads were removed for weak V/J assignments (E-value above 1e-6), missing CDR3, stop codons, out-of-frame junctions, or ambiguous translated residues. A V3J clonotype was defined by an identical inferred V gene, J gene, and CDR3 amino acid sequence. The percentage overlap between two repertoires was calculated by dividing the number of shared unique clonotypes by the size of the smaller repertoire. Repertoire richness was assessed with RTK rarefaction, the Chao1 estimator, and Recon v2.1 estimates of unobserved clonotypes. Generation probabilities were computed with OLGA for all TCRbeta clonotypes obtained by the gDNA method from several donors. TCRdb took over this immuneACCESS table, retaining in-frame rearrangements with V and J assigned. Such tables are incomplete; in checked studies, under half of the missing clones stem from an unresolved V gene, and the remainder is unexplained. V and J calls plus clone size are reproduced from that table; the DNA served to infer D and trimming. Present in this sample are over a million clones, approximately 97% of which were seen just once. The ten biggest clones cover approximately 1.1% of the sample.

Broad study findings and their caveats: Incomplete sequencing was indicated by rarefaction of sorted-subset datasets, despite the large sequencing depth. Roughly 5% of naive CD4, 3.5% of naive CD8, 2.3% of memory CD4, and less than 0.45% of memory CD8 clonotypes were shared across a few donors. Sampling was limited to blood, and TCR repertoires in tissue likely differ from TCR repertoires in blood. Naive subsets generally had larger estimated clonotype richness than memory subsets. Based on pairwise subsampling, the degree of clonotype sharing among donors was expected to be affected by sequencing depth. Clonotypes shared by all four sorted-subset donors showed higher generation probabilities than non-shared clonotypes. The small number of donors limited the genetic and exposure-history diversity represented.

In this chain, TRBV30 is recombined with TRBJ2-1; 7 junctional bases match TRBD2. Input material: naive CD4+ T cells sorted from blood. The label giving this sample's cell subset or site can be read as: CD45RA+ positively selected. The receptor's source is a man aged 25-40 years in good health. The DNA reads TGTGCCTGGAGGGGGGAATCTCCGGGACTACTTGAGCAGTTCTTC. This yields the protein CAWRGESPGLLEQFF.